This T cell receptor beta chain was captured by sequencing in a study of T cells in Graves' hyperthyroidism and ophthalmopathy. Concerning this clonotype: The junction departs from germline at one end; a sequencing error may be responsible.

RNA transcripts provided the source from which TCR beta CDR3 regions were amplified. The TCR CDR3 first-round RT-PCR relied on the HTBI primer set. Via MiXCR, TCRdb re-called the multiplex PCR reads, giving one row per CDR3 protein. The sample contains around 580,000 distinct CDR3 sequences, 40% to 55% of which appear only once. The CDR3 sequence is 12 residues long. Looked up from germline, CDR1 is MNHEY and CDR2 is SMNVEV (reference sequence). Subjects aged 18 to 65 presented with newly diagnosed hyperthyroidism of less than 2 months' duration. V and J are TRBV27 and TRBJ2-2, with a possible D match to TRBD2 (6 bases). Sequencing was done on a sample of peripheral blood or thyroid tissue (not recorded which). This receptor was taken from a woman aged 18-29 years with Graves' hyperthyroidism. The CDR3 nucleotides are TGTGCCAGCAGTTTATGGGGCGGGGAGCTGCTTTTT. Translated: CASSLWGGELLF.